A single sample gave rise to the 17 T cell receptor beta chains below, sequenced in a study of shared clonotypes between healthy human individuals. Sequencing used immunoSEQ multiplex PCR; TCRdb keeps in-frame clones, though not all of them. The repertoire holds about 700,000 clones, with about 92% as singletons. CD45RO negativity and positive selection for CCR7 defined naive CD8 cells, a population that excluded terminally differentiated effector memory CD45RA+ cells. Sequenced material: naive CD8+ T cells sorted from blood. All receptors derive from a man aged 25-40 years in good health.

This clone was counted between two and nine times. The chain has TRBV4-1 and TRBJ2-1; D remains unclear. Germline V lookup: CDR1 MGHRA, CDR2 YSYEKL. CDR3 length: 13 residues. V gave up 1 base and J gave up 8 bases, with 9 bases separating them. The CDR3 spells CASSQVTGHEQFF. The CDR3 nucleotides read TGCGCCAGCAGCCAAGTTACGGGTCATGAGCAGTTCTTC.

The CDR3 sequence: CSVEVIAGVETQYF. Here the CDR3 DNA reads TGCAGCGTTGAAGTAATAGCGGGAGTAGAGACCCAGTACTTC. The genes are TRBV29-1 and TRBJ2-5; 9 nucleotides match TRBD2. Germline V CDR1 and CDR2: SQVTM, ANQGSEA. This CDR3 comprises 14 residues. V lost 1 base, J lost 4 bases, and 4 bases stayed unmatched.

This clone showed up just once. V and J are TRBV4-3 and TRBJ2-7, with TRBD1 matching over 9 bases. The germline V gene has CDR1 LGHNA and CDR2 YSLEER. V dropped 4 bases and J dropped 4; count of bases not matched to a gene: 5. The CDR3 runs to 14 residues. CDR3 amino acids: CASSRGTGSYEQYF. The CDR3 nucleotides read TGCGCCAGCAGCCGTGGGACAGGGTCGTACGAGCAGTACTTC.

This chain links TRBV5-4 with TRBJ1-2; 7 bases map to TRBD1. This CDR3 contains 14 residues. Germline V lookup: CDR1 SGHNT, CDR2 YYREEE (reference sequence). V was pared by 4 bases and J by 5 bases, with 8 bases of the junction left unmatched. The CDR3 protein is CASSQPQTGYGYTF. In DNA, the CDR3 is TGTGCCAGCAGCCAACCCCAGACAGGGTATGGCTACACCTTC.

The rearrangement uses TRBV19 and TRBJ2-7; no clear D. The CDR3 has 13 amino acids. CDR1 and CDR2 (germline): LNHDA, SQIVND (reference sequence). Trimming removed 1 base at V and 6 bases at J, with 10 bases between. The CDR3, as DNA: TGTGCCAGTAGTATAGGACTTACTTCCGAGCAGTACTTC. Amino acid sequence: CASSIGLTSEQYF. The whole variable domain, filled in from reference TRBV19 and TRBJ2-7, reads DGGITQSPKYLFRKEGQNVTLSCEQNLNHDAMYWYRQDPGQGLRLIYYSQIVNDFQKGDIAEGYSVSREKKESFPLTVTSAQKNPTAFYLCASSIGLTSEQYFGPGTRLTVT.

The chain uses TRBV19 and TRBJ1-5; possible D gene TRBD1, 6 bases. V shed 4 bases and J shed 11 bases, with 12 bases lying between them. The germline CDR1 and CDR2 sequences are LNHDA and SQIVND (reference sequence). The CDR3 length is 12 residues. CDR3 sequence (DNA): TGTGCCAGTAGTAGAGGGACAACGGCCCAGCATTTT. Protein sequence: CASSRGTTAQHF.

This rearrangement joins TRBV27 to TRBJ1-5; the D gene is possibly TRBD1 (6 bases). Deletions cut 5 bases from V and 0 bases from J, with 20 bases between. The CDR3 is 18 residues long. The germline V gene has CDR1 MNHEY and CDR2 SMNVEV (reference sequence). The CDR3 DNA reads TGTGCCAGCAGTGAGATCCCTGGGGGGCAGAATAGCAATCAGCCCCAGCATTTT. Residues: CASSEIPGGQNSNQPQHF.

The chain recombines TRBV7-9 with TRBJ2-7; possible D gene TRBD1, 6 bases. CDR1 is SEHNR, CDR2 FQNEAQ, per germline (reference sequence). The length of the CDR3 is 15 residues. V was trimmed by 5 bases and J by 7 bases, leaving 21 bases between them. The CDR3: CASSKGHGVPSEQYF. Written as DNA, the CDR3 is TGTGCCAGCAGCAAGGGACACGGGGTTCCGAGTGAGCAGTACTTC.

The chain is built from TRBV7-8 and TRBJ2-5; the match to TRBD2 covers 15 bases. This CDR3 spans 19 amino acids. V shed 5 bases, J shed 5 bases, and the junction held 15 bases outside the gene matches. Per the germline V gene, CDR1 is SGHVS and CDR2 is FQNEAQ. The CDR3 region is CASSLERTSGRAARETQYF. The CDR3 nucleotides are TGTGCCAGCAGCCTAGAGAGGACTAGCGGGAGGGCCGCACGGGAGACCCAGTACTTC.

The chain is built from TRBV27 and TRBJ2-7, with 10 nucleotides matching TRBD2. J was trimmed by 5 bases and V by 2 bases; bases with no gene match: 12. This CDR3 region has 17 residues. Germline V CDR1 and CDR2: MNHEY, SMNVEV (reference sequence). The CDR3 region is CASSLTSPLLAGDEQYF. The CDR3 DNA follows: TGTGCCAGCAGTTTAACATCGCCCCTTCTAGCGGGAGACGAGCAGTACTTC.

The V and J genes are TRBV4-3 and TRBJ2-7, with a tentative D call TRBD1 (5 bases). The V end lost 1 base, the J end lost 5 bases, and 12 bases lay between the germline ends. The CDR3 length is 14 residues. In germline, CDR1 is LGHNA, CDR2 YSLEER. CDR3 DNA: TGCGCCAGCAGCCAAGTTATAGGGGTAGACGAGCAGTACTTC. This encodes CASSQVIGVDEQYF.

J is TRBJ2-1 and V is TRBV27; TRBD2 might be the D (5 bases). The CDR3 extends over 17 amino acids. Per the germline V gene, CDR1 is MNHEY and CDR2 is SMNVEV (reference sequence). V lost 5 bases and J lost 2, with 19 bases in between. CDR3 nucleotides: TGTGCCAGCAGTCCCTCCACTAATAGCGTCGCCTACAATGAGCAGTTCTTC. Translated, it gives CASSPSTNSVAYNEQFF.

The V call is TRBV6-6, the J call TRBJ2-5; D gene unclear. V lost 5 bases, J lost 1 base, and 11 bases lay in between. The CDR3 has 14 amino acids. CDR1 is MNHNY, CDR2 SVGAGI, per germline (reference sequence). CDR3 DNA sequence: TGTGCCAGCAGTGATGGACGTTTCCAAGAGACCCAGTACTTC. Its protein product is CASSDGRFQETQYF.

V gene TRBV6-5 combines with J gene TRBJ2-1; tentatively, D is TRBD2 (6 bases). The CDR3 contains 13 residues. From germline, CDR1 is MNHEY and CDR2 SVGAGI. V was pared by 4 bases and J by 9 bases, with 13 bases between. CDR3 region: CASSFSIGGEQFF. DNA of the CDR3: TGTGCCAGCAGTTTCTCAATCGGGGGTGAGCAGTTCTTC.

V and J are TRBV12-5 and TRBJ2-1; no firm D call. Germline V gene lookup returns CDR1 LGHNT and CDR2 FRNRAP. The CDR3 length is 13 residues. V shed 0 bases and J shed 8 bases, with 8 bases lying between them. As DNA, the CDR3 is TGTGCTAGTGGTTTGGTACTATTTCATGAGCAGTTCTTC. As protein: CASGLVLFHEQFF.

Within the sample, this clone is medium-sized. The sample contains more than one DNA sequence encoding this CDR3. The chain joins TRBV11-2 to TRBJ2-7; 7 bases match TRBD1. Germline V lookup: CDR1 SGHAT, CDR2 FQNNGV. CDR3 length: 15 amino acids. Trimming removed 0 bases from V and 0 bases from J; junction bases left unmatched: 2. The CDR3 sequence is CASSLEGDSSYEQYF. CDR3 nucleotides: TGTGCCAGCAGCTTAGAGGGGGACAGCTCCTACGAGCAGTACTTC.

The CDR3 DNA is TGTGCCAGCAGTCCCCAATTCCAGGTTTACTATGGCTACACCTTC. This sequence encodes CASSPQFQVYYGYTF. The chain recombines TRBV27 with TRBJ1-2, with D unclear. Germline CDR1 MNHEY, CDR2 SMNVEV (reference sequence). CDR3 length: 15 amino acids. The V end was cut by 5 bases, the J end by 3 bases, with 16 bases between.